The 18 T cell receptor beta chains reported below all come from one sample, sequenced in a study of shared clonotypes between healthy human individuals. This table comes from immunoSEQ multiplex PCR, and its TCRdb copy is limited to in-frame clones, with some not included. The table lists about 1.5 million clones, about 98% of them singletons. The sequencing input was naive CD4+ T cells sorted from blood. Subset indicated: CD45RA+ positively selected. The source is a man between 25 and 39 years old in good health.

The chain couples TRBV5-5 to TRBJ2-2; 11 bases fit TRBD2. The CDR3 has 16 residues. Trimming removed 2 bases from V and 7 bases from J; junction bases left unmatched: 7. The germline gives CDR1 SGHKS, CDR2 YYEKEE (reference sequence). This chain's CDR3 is CASSFIAGGPIGELFF. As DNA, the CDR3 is TGTGCCAGCAGCTTCATAGCGGGAGGGCCCATCGGGGAGCTGTTTTTT.

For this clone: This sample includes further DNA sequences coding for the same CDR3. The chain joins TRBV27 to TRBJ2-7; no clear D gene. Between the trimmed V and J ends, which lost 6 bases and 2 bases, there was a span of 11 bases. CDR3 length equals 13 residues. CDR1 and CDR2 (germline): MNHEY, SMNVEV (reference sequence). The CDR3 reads CASSPPGPYEQYF. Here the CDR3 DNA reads TGTGCCAGCAGCCCACCTGGGCCCTACGAGCAGTACTTC.

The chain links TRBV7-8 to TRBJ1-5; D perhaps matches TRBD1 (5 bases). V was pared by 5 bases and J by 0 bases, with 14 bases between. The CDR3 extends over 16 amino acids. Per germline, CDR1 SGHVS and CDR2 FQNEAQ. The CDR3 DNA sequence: TGTGCCAGCAGCACCTCCGGGACTCGTAGCAATCAGCCCCAGCATTTT. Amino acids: CASSTSGTRSNQPQHF.

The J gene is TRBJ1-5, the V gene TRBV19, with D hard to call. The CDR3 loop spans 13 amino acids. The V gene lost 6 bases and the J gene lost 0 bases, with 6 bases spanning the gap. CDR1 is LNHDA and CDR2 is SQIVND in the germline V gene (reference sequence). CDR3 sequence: CASRGISNQPQHF. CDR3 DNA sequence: TGTGCCAGTAGGGGGATTAGCAATCAGCCCCAGCATTTT.

The CDR3 here is CASRKQGSQPQHF. As DNA, the CDR3 is TGTGCCAGCAGGAAACAGGGGAGTCAGCCCCAGCATTTT. This rearrangement joins TRBV27 to TRBJ1-5, with TRBD1 identical over 7 bases. CDR3 size: 13 residues. The germline V gene encodes CDR1 MNHEY and CDR2 SMNVEV (reference sequence). V lost 6 bases, J lost 6 bases, and 5 bases stayed unmatched.

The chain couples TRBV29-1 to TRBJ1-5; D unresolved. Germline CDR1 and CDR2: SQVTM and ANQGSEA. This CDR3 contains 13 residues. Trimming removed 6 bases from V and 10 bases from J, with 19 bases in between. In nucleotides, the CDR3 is TGCAGCGTGGGTCATGAGGGTGCTGGTCCCCAGCATTTT. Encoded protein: CSVGHEGAGPQHF.

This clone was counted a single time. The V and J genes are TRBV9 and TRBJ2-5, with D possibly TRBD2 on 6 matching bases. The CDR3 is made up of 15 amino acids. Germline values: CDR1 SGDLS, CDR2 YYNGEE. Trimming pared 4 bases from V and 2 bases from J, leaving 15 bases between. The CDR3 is CASSNTGRFQETQYF. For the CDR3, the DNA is TGTGCCAGCAGCAATACCGGGAGATTTCAAGAGACCCAGTACTTC.

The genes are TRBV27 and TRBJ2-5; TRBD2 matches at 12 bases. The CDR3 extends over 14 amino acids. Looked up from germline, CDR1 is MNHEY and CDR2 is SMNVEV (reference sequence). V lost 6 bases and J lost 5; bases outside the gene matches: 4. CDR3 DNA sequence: TGTGCCAGCAGATCTAGCGGGAGGGGTGAGACCCAGTACTTC. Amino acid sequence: CASRSSGRGETQYF.

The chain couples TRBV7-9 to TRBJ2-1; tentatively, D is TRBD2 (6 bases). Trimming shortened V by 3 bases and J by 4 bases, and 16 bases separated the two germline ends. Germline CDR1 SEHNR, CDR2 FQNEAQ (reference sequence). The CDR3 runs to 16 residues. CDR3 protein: CASSFLSGLRYNEQFF. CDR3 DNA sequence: TGTGCCAGCAGCTTTCTAAGCGGGCTGCGTTACAATGAGCAGTTCTTC.

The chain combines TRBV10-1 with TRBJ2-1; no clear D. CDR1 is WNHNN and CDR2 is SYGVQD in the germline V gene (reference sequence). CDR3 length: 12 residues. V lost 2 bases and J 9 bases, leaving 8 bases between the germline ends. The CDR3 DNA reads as TGCGCCAGCAGTGAGGTCCGGGCTGAGCAGTTCTTC. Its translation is CASSEVRAEQFF.

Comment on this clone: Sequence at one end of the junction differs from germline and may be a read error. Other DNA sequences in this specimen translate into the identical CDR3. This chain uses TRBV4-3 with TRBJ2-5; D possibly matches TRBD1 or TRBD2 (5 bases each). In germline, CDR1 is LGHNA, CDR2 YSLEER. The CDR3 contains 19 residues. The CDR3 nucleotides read TGCGCTAGCAGCCAAGATGGGGCAGGACTGACTTGGTACCAAGAGACCCAGTACTTC. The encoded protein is CASSQDGAGLTWYQETQYF.

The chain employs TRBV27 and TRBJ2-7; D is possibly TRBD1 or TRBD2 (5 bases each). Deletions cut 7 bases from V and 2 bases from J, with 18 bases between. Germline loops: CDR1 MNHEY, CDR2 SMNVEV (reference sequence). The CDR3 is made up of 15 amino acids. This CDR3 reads CASTPFVGAPYEQYF. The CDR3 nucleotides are TGTGCCAGCACCCCCTTTGTCGGGGCTCCCTACGAGCAGTACTTC.

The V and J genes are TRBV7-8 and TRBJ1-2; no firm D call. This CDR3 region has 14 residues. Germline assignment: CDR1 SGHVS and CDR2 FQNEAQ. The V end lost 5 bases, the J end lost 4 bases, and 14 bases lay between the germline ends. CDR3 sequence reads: CASSPRFSRYGYTF. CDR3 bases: TGTGCCAGCAGCCCCCGTTTCTCTCGCTATGGCTACACCTTC. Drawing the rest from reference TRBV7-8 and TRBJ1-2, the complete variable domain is GAGVSQSPRYKVAKRGQDVALRCDPISGHVSLFWYQQALGQGPEFLTYFQNEAQLDKSGLPSDRFFAERPEGSVSTLKIQRTQQEDSAVYLCASSPRFSRYGYTFGSGTRLTVV.

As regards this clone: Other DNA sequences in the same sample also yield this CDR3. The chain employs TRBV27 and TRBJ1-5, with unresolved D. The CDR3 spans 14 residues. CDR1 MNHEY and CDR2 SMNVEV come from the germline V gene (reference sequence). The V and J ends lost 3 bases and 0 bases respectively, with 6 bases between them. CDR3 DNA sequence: TGTGCCAGCAGTTTTTTAGGTAGCAATCAGCCCCAGCATTTT. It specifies CASSFLGSNQPQHF.

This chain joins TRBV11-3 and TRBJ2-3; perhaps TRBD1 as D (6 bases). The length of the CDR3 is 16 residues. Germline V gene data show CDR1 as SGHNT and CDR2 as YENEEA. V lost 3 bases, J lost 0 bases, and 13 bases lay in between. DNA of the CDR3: TGTGCCAGCAGCTTTAACCGGGACACTAGCACAGATACGCAGTATTTT. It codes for CASSFNRDTSTDTQYF.

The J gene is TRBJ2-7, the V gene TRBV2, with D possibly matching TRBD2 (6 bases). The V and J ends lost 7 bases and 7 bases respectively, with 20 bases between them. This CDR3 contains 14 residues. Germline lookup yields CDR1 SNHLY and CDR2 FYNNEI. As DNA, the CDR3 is TGTGCCAGCAAGGAACCTGGCGGGGCGGGGGAGCAGTACTTC. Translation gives CASKEPGGAGEQYF. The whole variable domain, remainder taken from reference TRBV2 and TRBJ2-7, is EPEVTQTPSHQVTQMGQEVILRCVPISNHLYFYWYRQILGQKVEFLVSFYNNEISEKSEIFDDQFSVERPDGSNFTLKIRSTKLEDSAMYFCASKEPGGAGEQYFGPGTRLTVT.

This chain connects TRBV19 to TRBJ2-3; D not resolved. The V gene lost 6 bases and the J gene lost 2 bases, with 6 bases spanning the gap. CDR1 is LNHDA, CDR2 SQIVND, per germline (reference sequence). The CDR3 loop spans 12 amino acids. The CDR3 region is CASSLNTDTQYF. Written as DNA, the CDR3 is TGTGCCAGTAGCTTAAACACAGATACGCAGTATTTT.

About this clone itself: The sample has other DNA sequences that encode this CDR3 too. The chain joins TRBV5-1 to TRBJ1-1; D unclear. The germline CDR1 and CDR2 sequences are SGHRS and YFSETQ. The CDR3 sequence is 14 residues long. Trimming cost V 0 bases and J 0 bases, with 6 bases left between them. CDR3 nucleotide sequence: TGCGCCAGCAGCTTGGTAGGCATGAACACTGAAGCTTTCTTT. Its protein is CASSLVGMNTEAFF.